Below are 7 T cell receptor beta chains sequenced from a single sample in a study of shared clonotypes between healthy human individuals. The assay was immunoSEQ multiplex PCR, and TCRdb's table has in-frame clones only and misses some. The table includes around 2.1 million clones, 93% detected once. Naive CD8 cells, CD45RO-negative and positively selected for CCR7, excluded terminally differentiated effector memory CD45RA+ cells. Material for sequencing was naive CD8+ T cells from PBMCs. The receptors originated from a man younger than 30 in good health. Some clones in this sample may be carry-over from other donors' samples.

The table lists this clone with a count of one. The CDR3 region is CASSSFPGLAVSQETQYF. The CDR3 DNA sequence: TGTGCCAGCAGTTCGTTTCCGGGACTAGCGGTATCCCAAGAGACCCAGTACTTC. The chain employs TRBV27 and TRBJ2-5; 11 bases match TRBD2. The V segment lost 4 bases and the J segment 1 base; nucleotides outside the gene matches: 11. CDR3 size: 18 residues. The germline CDR1 and CDR2 sequences are MNHEY and SMNVEV (reference sequence).

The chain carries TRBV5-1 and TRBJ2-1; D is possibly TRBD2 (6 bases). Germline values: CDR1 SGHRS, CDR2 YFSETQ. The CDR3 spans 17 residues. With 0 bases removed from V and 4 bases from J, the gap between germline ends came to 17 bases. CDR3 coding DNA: TGCGCCAGCAGCTTGGCCACCGGGGGTCTAGCATACAATGAGCAGTTCTTC. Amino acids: CASSLATGGLAYNEQFF.

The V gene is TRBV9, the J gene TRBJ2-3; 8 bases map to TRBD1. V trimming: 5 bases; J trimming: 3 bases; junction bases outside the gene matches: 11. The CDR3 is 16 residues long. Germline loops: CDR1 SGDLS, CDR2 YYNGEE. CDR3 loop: CASSIKQGGVTDTQYF. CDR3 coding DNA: TGTGCCAGCAGTATAAAACAGGGGGGTGTAACAGATACGCAGTATTTT.

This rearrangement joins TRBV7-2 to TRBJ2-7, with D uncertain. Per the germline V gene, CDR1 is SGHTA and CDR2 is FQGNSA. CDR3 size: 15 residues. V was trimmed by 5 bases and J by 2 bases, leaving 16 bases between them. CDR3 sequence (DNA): TGTGCCAGCAGCCCCCCCCGGCAAAAGACCTACGAGCAGTACTTC. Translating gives CASSPPRQKTYEQYF.

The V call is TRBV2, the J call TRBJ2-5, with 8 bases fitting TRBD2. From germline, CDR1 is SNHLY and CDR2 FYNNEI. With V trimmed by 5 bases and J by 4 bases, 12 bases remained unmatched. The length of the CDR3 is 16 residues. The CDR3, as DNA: TGTGCCAGCAGTCTCCCGGGACTAGACCGGGGAGAGACCCAGTACTTC. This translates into CASSLPGLDRGETQYF.

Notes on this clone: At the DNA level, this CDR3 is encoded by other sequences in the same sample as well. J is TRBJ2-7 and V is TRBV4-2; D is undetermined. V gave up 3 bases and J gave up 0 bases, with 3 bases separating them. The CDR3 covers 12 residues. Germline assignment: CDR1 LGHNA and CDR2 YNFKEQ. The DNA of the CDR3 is TGTGCCAGCAGCCAGCCCTCCTACGAGCAGTACTTC. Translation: CASSQPSYEQYF.

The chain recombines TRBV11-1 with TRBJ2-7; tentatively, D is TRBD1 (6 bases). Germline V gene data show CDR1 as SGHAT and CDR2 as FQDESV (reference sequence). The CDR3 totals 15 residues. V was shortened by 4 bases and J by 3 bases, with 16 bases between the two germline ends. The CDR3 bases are TGTGCCAGCAGCTCCATGGCAGGGGAAGGCTACGAGCAGTACTTC. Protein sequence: CASSSMAGEGYEQYF. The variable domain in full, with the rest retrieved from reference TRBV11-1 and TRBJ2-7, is EAEVAQSPRYKITEKSQAVAFWCDPISGHATLYWYRQILGQGPELLVQFQDESVVDDSQLPKDRFSAERLKGVDSTLKIQPAELGDSAMYLCASSSMAGEGYEQYFGPGTRLTVT.